This TCR beta chain was captured in a study of shared clonotypes between healthy human individuals (dated by TCRdb to 2020 to 2022). The study in broad terms: The cohort comprised two women and a few men aged 18 to 49 years. Per donor, three plates each were used for CD4 naive and CD4 memory, two for CD8 naive, and one for CD8 memory. To estimate repertoire size and how much clonotype sharing occurs between individuals, the study deeply sequenced the blood TCR repertoires of roughly 5 healthy adults. Different laboratories and diverse techniques were used to prepare libraries and sequence TCR repertoires, to increase sequencing depth and limit assay-specific biases. Between about 0.9 and 10 billion PBMCs per donor were obtained by leukapheresis.

TCR CDR3 regions were amplified from genomic DNA by multiplex PCR using the deep immunoSEQ assay. Genomic DNA extracted from each cell subset was distributed evenly over all wells of several immunoSEQ 96-well plates, and each plate served as one replicate. Each replicate PCR for sorted subsets received about 210 ng genomic DNA, equal to 30,000 or so T cell genomes. Purified libraries were measured with a Qubit 3.0 fluorometer, size-checked on a Bioanalyzer 2100, and measured again with the KAPA Library Quantification kit. Every immunoSEQ 96-well plate was sequenced on a dedicated single-read 150-cycle Illumina NextSeq 550 flow cell. The source study handled its data this way. Because the immunoSEQ output held only junctional sequences and lacked quality scores, the filtering could not match the filtering applied to full-length reads. Sequences were annotated with PyIR, a Python wrapper for IgBLAST v1.9, and V/J genes and CDR3 were assigned using IMGT germline references. Reads with weak V/J assignments (E-value above 1e-6), missing CDR3, stop codons, out-of-frame junctions, or ambiguous translated residues were removed. A V3J clonotype was defined by an identical inferred V gene, J gene, and CDR3 amino acid sequence. Percentage overlap between repertoires was calculated by dividing the number of shared unique clonotypes by the size of the smaller repertoire. Repertoire richness was assessed with RTK rarefaction, the Chao1 estimator, and Recon v2.1 estimates of unobserved clonotypes. Generation probabilities for all TCRbeta clonotypes obtained by the gDNA method from a handful of donors were computed using OLGA. In its TCRdb copy, this immuneACCESS table keeps in-frame sequences only and misses some clones. Where compared with another copy, unresolved V genes explain less than half of these, and the others have no known cause. V and J calls and clone size are copied from that table; D and trimming were computed from the DNA. A total of millions of clones appear in this sample, around 96% of them only once. The ten top clones hold roughly 1% of the sample.

As for this clone: Its binding antigen is unknown. The record has no base qualities; no much larger clone is one base away. The same CDR3 also results from other DNA sequences found in this sample.

CD8 naive samples were obtained by positive selection for CCR7 among CD45RO-negative cells, yielding a CD45RA+CCR7+ population from which TemRA cells were excluded. The donors were healthy, HIV-negative adults who had no recently reported acute infections or vaccinations. Only Caucasian adults living in Nashville, Tennessee, USA were represented among the donors. Blood was obtained by leukapheresis, after which PBMCs were separated by Ficoll-Histopaque density gradient centrifugation and cryopreserved in liquid nitrogen vapor phase. Purity and quantity of every magnetically sorted T cell population were checked by analytical flow cytometry. Genomic DNA was isolated from every sorted fraction and measured by UV absorbance on a Nanodrop 2000c. What the study reported, not specific to this receptor: Only blood was sampled, and tissue TCR repertoires likely differ from those in blood. Larger estimated clonotype richness was generally found for naive subsets than for memory subsets. Because the study included only a small number of donors, the genetic and exposure-history diversity represented was limited. Based on pairwise subsampling, the degree of clonotype sharing among donors was expected to be affected by sequencing depth. When a handful of donors were compared, the shared fraction of clonotypes was 5% to 6.5% for naive CD4, around 3.6% for naive CD8, roughly 2.5% for memory CD4, and under 0.5% for memory CD8. Incomplete sequencing was indicated by rarefaction of sorted-subset datasets, despite the large sequencing depth. Compared with non-shared clonotypes, the clonotypes found in all four sorted-subset donors had higher generation probabilities.

Ends trimmed: V by 2 bases, J by 2 bases; bases unmatched to a gene: 2. Spanning cysteine to phenylalanine, the CDR3 consists of 14 amino acids. Solely the CDR3 DNA is kept, with 42 bases framed from the first base. The germline V gene specifies SGHDN as CDR1 and FVKESK as CDR2. Sequenced input: naive CD8+ T cells sorted from blood. The cell subset or site tag for this specimen amounts to: CD45RA+CCR7+. Recombination connected TRBV14 to TRBJ2-7, and 8 junction bases match TRBD1. This clonotype was obtained from a man aged 18 to 30 in good health. The CDR3 region has the sequence CASSQQDRAYEQYF. The DNA is as follows: TGTGCCAGCAGCCAACAGGACAGGGCCTACGAGCAGTACTTC. The full variable domain, completed from the reference TRBV14 and TRBJ2-7 proteins outside the CDR3, reads EAGVTQFPSHSVIEKGQTVTLRCDPISGHDNLYWYRRVMGKEIKFLLHFVKESKQDESGMPNNRFLAERTGGTYSTLKVQPAELEDSGVYFCASSQQDRAYEQYFGPGTRLTVT.